These T cell receptor beta chains were read from a single sample in a study of T cell clones after liver transplantation. Measured with immunoSEQ multiplex PCR; TCRdb has only the in-frame clones, and not every one. This table holds 95,000 to 110,000 clones, 80% to 90% found once. Sequenced material: CD4+ T cells from blood, taken around 49 months after liver transplant. These receptors were obtained from a human patient who received a liver transplant. The graft donor may have contributed some T cells. Each CDR3 is given without its conserved first and last residue. D genes are given only for firm matches.

J gene | D gene | V gene | CDR3 protein
TRBJ2-4 | - | TRBV28 | ASSSFSPGNIQY
TRBJ1-5 | - | TRBV7-9 | ASSFGGNQPQH
TRBJ1-1 | - | TRBV30 | AWEEVSAF
TRBJ2-3 | - | TRBV9 | ASSVGLRGRLDTQY
TRBJ2-4 | - | TRBV5-1 | ASSLEGSARGNIQY
TRBJ2-7 | - | TRBV19 | ASSIAGLTYEQY
TRBJ1-2 | TRBD1 | TRBV25-1 | ASSGGTGVRGYT
TRBJ2-5 | - | TRBV18 | ASSPLDGQETQY
TRBJ1-4 | TRBD1 | TRBV28 | ASSSPGTGGGTNEKLF
TRBJ1-2 | - | TRBV4-2 | ASSPDEGRSGYT
TRBJ2-1 | TRBD2 | TRBV16 | ASSPLAGGRRTYNEQF
TRBJ2-3 | TRBD2 | TRBV5-6 | ASSLGLAGVDTQY
TRBJ1-1 | TRBD1 | TRBV6-1 | ASSGQTGPNTEAF
TRBJ1-5 | TRBD1 | TRBV28 | ASSSSDRDYQPQH
TRBJ2-2 | - | TRBV19 | ASSYRAGELF
TRBJ2-5 | - | TRBV5-6 | ASSFPSPGTQETQY
TRBJ2-3 | - | TRBV6-1 | ASSVSGTGDTDTQY
TRBJ1-1 | - | TRBV15 | ATSRARPNTEAF
TRBJ2-7 | - | TRBV10-2 | ASRRLYYEQY
TRBJ1-1 | - | TRBV5-1 | ASSSLGSTEAF
TRBJ2-3 | TRBD2 | TRBV19 | ASSIGGGPGDTQY
TRBJ1-1 | - | TRBV6-1 | ASSVGGYTEAF
TRBJ1-4 | - | TRBV2 | ASSGAGGHEKLF
TRBJ2-7 | TRBD1 | TRBV6-6 | ASRYDRGLTYEQY
TRBJ2-7 | - | TRBV27 | ASTVRGTSAYEQY
TRBJ1-2 | TRBD1 | TRBV27 | ASSLGGTGAIYT
TRBJ1-4 | - | TRBV6-5 | ASSYSGSLNEKLF
TRBJ1-4 | - | TRBV28 | ASGSGRGRERGKLF
TRBJ2-3 | TRBD2 | TRBV2 | ASSLRVRTSGRGADTQY
TRBJ2-2 | - | TRBV6-6 | ASSYSKGPGAGELF
TRBJ1-2 | - | TRBV5-1 | ASSLESGANYGYT
TRBJ1-4 | - | TRBV4-3 | ASSQDAAGAREKLF
TRBJ2-3 | TRBD2 | TRBV7-3 | ASNSPGGPSHTQY
TRBJ2-7 | TRBD1 | TRBV5-1 | ASSREPGQGDEQY
TRBJ2-3 | TRBD2 | TRBV7-3 | ASSLSPSGSTDTQY
TRBJ1-5 | - | TRBV6-1 | ASSETRNSNQPQH
TRBJ1-2 | - | TRBV5-4 | ASSPNIEGYGYT